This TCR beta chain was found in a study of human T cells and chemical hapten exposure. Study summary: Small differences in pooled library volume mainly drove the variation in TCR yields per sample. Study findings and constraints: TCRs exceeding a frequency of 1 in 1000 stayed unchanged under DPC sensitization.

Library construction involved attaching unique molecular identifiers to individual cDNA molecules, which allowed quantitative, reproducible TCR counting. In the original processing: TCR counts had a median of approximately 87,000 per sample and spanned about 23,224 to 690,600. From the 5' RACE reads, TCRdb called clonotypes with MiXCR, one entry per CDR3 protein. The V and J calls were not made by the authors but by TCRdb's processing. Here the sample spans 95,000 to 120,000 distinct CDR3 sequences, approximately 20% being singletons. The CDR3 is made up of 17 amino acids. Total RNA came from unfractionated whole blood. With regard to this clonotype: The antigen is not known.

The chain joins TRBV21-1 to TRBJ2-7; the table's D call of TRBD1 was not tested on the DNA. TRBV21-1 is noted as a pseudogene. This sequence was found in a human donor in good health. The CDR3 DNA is TGTGCCAGCAGCAAAGGGATAAGGGGGGGGCGACCCTACGAGCAGTACTTC. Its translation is CASSKGIRGGRPYEQYF.